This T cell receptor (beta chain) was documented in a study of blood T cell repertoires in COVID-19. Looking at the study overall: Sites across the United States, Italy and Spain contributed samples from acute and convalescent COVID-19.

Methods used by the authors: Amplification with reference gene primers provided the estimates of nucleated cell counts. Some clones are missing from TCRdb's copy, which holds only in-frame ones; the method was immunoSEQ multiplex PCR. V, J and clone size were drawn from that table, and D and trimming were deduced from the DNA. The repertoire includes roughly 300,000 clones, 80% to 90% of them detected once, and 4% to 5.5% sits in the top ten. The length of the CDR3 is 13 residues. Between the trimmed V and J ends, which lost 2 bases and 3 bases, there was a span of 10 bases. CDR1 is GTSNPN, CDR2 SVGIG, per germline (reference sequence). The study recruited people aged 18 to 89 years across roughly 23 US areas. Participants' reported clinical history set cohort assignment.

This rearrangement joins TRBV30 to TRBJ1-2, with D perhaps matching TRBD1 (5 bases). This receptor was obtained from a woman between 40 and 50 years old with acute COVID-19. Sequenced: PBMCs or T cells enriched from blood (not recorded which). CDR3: CAWSLAGHYGYTF. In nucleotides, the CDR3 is TGTGCCTGGAGTTTAGCAGGGCACTATGGCTACACCTTC.